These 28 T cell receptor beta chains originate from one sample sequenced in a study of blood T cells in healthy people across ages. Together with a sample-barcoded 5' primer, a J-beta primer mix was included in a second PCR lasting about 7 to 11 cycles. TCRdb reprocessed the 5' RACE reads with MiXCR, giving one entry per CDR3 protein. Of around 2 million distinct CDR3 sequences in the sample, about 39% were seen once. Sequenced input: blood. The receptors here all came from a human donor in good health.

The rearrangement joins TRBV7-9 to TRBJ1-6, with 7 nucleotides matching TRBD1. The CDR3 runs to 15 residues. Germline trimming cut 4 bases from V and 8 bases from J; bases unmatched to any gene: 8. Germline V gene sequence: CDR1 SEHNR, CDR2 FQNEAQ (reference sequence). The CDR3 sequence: CASSSRDRVDSPLHF. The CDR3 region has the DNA TGTGCCAGCAGCTCCCGCGACAGGGTAGATTCACCCCTCCACTTT.

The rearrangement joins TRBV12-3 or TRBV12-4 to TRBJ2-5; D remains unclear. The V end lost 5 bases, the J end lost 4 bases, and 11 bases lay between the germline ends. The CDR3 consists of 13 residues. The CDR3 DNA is TGTGCCAGCAGTAGCTACATGGGAGAGACCCAGTACTTC. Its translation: CASSSYMGETQYF.

The CDR3 sequence is CASSLLAPGPDQETQYF. The DNA for the CDR3 is TGTGCCAGCAGTTTGCTTGCGCCGGGGCCTGACCAAGAGACCCAGTACTTC. The V and J genes are TRBV12-3 or TRBV12-4 and TRBJ2-5, with D possibly being TRBD1 or TRBD2 (5 bases each). The CDR3 is 17 residues long. V gave up 3 bases and J gave up 0 bases, with 17 bases separating them.

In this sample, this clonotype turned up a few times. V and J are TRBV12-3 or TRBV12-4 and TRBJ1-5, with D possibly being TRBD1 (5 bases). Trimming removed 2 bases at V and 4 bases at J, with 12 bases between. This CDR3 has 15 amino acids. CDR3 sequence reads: CASSLRGGWNQPQHF. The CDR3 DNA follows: TGTGCCAGCAGTTTACGGGGGGGTTGGAATCAGCCCCAGCATTTT.

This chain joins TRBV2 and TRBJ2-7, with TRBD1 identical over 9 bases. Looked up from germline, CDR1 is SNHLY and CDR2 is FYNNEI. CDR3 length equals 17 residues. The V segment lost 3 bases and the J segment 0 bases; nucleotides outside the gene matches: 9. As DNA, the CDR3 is TGTGCCAGCAGTGATGGGACAGGGTTTCCTAGCTCCTACGAGCAGTACTTC. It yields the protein CASSDGTGFPSSYEQYF.

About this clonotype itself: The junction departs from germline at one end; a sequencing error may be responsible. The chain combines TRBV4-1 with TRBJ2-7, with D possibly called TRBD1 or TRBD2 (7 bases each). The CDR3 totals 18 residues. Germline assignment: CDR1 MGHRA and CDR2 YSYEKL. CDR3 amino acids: CASSEEGGRTGGSYEQYF. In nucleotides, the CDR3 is TGCGCCAGCAGCGAAGAGGGGGGGAGGACAGGCGGCTCCTACGAGCAGTACTTC.

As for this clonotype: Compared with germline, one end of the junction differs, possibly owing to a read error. The CDR3 loop is CANSLGDSPNYGYTF. The CDR3 bases are TGTGCCAACAGCTTAGGGGACAGTCCTAACTATGGCTACACCTTC. The V call is TRBV7-6, the J call TRBJ1-2, with 7 positions matching TRBD1. CDR3 length: 15 amino acids. Germline V gene lookup returns CDR1 SGHVS and CDR2 FNYEAQ.

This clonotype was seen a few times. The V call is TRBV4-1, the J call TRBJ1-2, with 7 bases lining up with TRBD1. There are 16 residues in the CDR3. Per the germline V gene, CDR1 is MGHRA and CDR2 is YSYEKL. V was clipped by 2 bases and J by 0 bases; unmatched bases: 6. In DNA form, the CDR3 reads TGCGCCAGCAGCCAATCCAACAGGGGAGCTAACTATGGCTACACCTTC. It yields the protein CASSQSNRGANYGYTF.

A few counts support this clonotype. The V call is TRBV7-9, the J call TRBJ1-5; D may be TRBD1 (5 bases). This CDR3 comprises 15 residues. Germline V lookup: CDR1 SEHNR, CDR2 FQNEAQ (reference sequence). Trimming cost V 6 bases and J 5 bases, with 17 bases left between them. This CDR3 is CASSRLDSRDQPQHF. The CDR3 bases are TGTGCCAGCAGTAGACTTGACAGTAGAGATCAGCCCCAGCATTTT.

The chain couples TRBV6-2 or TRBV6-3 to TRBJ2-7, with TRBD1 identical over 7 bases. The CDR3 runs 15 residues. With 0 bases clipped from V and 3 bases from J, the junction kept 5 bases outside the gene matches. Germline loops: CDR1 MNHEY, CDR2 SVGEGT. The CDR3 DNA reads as TGTGCCAGCAGTTACTCTCCGCGACAGGGCTACGAGCAGTACTTC. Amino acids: CASSYSPRQGYEQYF.

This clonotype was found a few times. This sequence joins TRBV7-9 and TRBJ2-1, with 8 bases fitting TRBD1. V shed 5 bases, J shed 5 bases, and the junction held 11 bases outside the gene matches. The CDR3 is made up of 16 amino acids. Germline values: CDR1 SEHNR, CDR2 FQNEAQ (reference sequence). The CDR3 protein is CASSTPRGPPNNEQFF. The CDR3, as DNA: TGTGCCAGCAGCACCCCCAGGGGGCCCCCCAACAATGAGCAGTTCTTC.

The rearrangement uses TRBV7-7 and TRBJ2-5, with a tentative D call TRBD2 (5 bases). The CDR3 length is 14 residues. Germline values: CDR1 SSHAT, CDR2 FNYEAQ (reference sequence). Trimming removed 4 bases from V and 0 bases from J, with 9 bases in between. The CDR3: CASSSGLYQETQYF. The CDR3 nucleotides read TGTGCCAGCAGCTCGGGGTTGTACCAAGAGACCCAGTACTTC.

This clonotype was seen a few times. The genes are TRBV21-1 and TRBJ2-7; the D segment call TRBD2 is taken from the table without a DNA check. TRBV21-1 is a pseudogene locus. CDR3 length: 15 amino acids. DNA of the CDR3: TGTGCCACCCCCCCGGCCGACAGGGGATCCTACGAGCAGTACTTC. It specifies CATPPADRGSYEQYF.

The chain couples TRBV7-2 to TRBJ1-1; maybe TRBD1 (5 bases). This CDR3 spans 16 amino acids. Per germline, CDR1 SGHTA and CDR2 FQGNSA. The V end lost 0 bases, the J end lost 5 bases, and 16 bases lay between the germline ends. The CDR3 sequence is CASSLADVAGKTEAFF. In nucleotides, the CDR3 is TGTGCCAGCAGCTTAGCCGATGTGGCAGGGAAGACTGAAGCTTTCTTT.

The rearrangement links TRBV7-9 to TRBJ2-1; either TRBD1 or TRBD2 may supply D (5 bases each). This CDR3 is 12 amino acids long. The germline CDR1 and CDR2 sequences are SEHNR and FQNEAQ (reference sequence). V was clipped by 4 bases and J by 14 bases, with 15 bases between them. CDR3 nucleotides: TGTGCCAGCAGCTCCGGGACCGCGGTTGAGTTCTTC. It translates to CASSSGTAVEFF.

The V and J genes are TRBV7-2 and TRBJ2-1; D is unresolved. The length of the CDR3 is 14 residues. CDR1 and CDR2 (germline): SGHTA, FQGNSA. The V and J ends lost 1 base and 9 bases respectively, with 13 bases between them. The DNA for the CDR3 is TGTGCCAGCAGCTTAGGAGCCCGACTGGGTGAGCAGTTCTTC. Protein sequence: CASSLGARLGEQFF.

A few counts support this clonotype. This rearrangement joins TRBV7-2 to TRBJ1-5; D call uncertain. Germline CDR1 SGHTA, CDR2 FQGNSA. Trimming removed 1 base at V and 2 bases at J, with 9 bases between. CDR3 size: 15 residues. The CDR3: CASSLESGGNQPQHF. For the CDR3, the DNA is TGTGCCAGCAGCTTAGAATCCGGGGGCAATCAGCCCCAGCATTTT.

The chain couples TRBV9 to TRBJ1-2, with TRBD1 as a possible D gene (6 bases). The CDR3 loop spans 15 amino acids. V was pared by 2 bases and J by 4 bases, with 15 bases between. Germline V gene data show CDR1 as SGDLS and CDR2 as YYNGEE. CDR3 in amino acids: CASSVESAGAYGYTF. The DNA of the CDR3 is TGTGCCAGCAGCGTCGAATCGGCAGGGGCCTATGGCTACACCTTC.

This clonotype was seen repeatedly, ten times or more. The CDR3 sequence is CSVGAGNTEAFF. The DNA of the CDR3 is TGCAGCGTTGGGGCAGGGAACACTGAAGCTTTCTTT. The gene calls are TRBV29-1 and TRBJ1-1, with D uncertain. Trimming took 4 bases from V and 1 from J, leaving 7 bases between them. The length of the CDR3 is 12 residues. Germline V gene sequence: CDR1 SQVTM, CDR2 ANQGSEA.

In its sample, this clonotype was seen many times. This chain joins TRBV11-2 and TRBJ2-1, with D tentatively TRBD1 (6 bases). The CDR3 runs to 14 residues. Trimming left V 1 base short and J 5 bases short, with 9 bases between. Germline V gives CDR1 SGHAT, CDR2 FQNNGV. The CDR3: CASSLGTANNEQFF. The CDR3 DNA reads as TGTGCCAGCAGCTTAGGGACAGCCAACAATGAGCAGTTCTTC.

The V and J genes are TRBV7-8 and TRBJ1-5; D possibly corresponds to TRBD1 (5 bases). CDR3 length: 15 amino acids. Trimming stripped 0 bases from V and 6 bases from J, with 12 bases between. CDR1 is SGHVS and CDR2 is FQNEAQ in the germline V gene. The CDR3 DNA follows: TGTGCCAGCAGCTTAGCGTTGGGGGAGGCTCAGCCCCAGCATTTT. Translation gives CASSLALGEAQPQHF.

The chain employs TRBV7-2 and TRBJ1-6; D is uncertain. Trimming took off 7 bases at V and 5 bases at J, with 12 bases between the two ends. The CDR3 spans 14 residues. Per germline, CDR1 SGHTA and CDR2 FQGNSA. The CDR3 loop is CASNSGRDNSPLHF. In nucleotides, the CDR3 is TGTGCCAGCAACTCCGGACGGGATAATTCACCCCTCCACTTT. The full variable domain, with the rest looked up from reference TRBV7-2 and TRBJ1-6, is GAGVSQSPSNKVTEKGKDVELRCDPISGHTALYWYRQSLGQGLEFLIYFQGNSAPDKSGLPSDRFSAERTGGSVSTLTIQRTQQEDSAVYLCASNSGRDNSPLHFGNGTRLTVT.

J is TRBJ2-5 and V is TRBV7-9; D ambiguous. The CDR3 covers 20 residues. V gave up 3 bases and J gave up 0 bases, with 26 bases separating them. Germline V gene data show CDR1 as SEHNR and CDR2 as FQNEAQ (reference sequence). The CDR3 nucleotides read TGTGCCAGCAGCTTTCCCTTCGGGTTTGGGCCCCGGCCAAACCAAGAGACCCAGTACTTC. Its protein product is CASSFPFGFGPRPNQETQYF.

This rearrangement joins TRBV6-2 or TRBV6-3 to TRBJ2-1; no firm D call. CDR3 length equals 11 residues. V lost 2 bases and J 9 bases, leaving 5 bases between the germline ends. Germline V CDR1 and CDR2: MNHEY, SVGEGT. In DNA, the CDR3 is TGTGCCAGCAGTTACGGCCCTGAGCAGTTCTTC. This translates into CASSYGPEQFF.

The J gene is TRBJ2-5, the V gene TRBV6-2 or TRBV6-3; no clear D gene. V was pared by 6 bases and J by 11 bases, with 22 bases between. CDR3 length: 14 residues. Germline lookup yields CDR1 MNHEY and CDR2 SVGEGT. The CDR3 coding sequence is TGTGCCAGCAGGCCCGGAATTCGAACCTCCGGGCAGTACTTC. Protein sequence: CASRPGIRTSGQYF.

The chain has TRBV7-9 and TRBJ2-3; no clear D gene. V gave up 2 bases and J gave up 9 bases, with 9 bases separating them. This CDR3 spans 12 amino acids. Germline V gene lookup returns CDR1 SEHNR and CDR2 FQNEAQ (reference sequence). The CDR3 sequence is CASSLIVRTQYF. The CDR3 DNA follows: TGTGCCAGCAGCTTAATCGTCAGAACGCAGTATTTT.

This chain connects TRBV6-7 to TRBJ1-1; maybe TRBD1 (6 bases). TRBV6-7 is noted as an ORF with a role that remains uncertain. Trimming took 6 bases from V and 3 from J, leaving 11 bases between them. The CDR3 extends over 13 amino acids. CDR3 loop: CASRNREDTEAFF. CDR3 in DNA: TGTGCCAGCAGAAACAGGGAGGACACTGAAGCTTTCTTT.

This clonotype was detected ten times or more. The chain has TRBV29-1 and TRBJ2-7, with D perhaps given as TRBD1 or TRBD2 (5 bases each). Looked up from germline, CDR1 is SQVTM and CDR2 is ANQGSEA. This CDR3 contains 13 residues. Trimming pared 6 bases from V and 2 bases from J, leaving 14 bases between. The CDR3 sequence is CSVAGTVTYEQYF. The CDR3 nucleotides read TGCAGCGTCGCCGGGACCGTTACCTACGAGCAGTACTTC.